A single sample gave rise to the 5 T cell receptor beta chains below, sequenced in a study of blood T cell repertoires in COVID-19. Libraries were prepared by immunoSEQ multiplex PCR; TCRdb keeps only in-frame clonotypes and omits some of them. The repertoire holds about 100,000 clones, with roughly 75% as singletons. The sequencing sample was made of peripheral blood. The receptor source for this set is a man between 50 and 59 years old who had recovered from COVID-19.

The rearrangement uses TRBV5-8 and TRBJ2-7; D possibly corresponds to TRBD1 (5 bases). Trimming shortened V by 7 bases and J by 5 bases, and 22 bases separated the two germline ends. The germline gives CDR1 SGHTS, CDR2 YDEGEE. CDR3 length: 15 amino acids. The CDR3 DNA follows: TGTGCCAGCGTATACAGAAGGGGATCTAGAAACGAGCAGTACTTC. Protein: CASVYRRGSRNEQYF.

This clone appeared a few times. V and J are TRBV3-1 (or the pseudogene TRBV3-2) and TRBJ1-1; 7 positions agree with TRBD1. This CDR3 is built from 17 residues. Germline values: CDR1 LGHDT, CDR2 YNNKEL (reference sequence). With V trimmed by 0 bases and J by 7 bases, 14 bases remained unmatched. CDR3 DNA: TGTGCCAGCAGCCAAGAAACAGGGGCAGCCCGCAGAGGTGAAGCTTTCTTT. Amino acids: CASSQETGAARRGEAFF.

The chain combines TRBV5-1 with TRBJ2-3; 13 bases align to TRBD2. The J segment lost 4 bases and the V segment lost 2 bases, leaving 7 bases of the junction unmatched. Per the germline V gene, CDR1 is SGHRS and CDR2 is YFSETQ. The CDR3 consists of 17 residues. The CDR3 coding sequence is TGCGCCAGCAGCTTTGGACTAGCGGGAGTGTTCGCAGATACGCAGTATTTT. Its protein product is CASSFGLAGVFADTQYF.

This clone was detected many times. The chain uses TRBV7-6 and TRBJ2-1; TRBD1 might be the D (5 bases). Germline CDR1 reads SGHVS; CDR2 reads FNYEAQ. This CDR3 comprises 15 residues. V gave up 5 bases and J gave up 4 bases, with 15 bases separating them. The CDR3 is CASSPGAVEYNEQFF. CDR3 bases: TGTGCCAGCAGCCCTGGGGCGGTGGAATACAATGAGCAGTTCTTC.

This clone was counted only a few times. V is TRBV5-1 and J is TRBJ2-2; D is perhaps TRBD1 (6 bases). The CDR3 has 14 amino acids. CDR1 and CDR2 (germline): SGHRS, YFSETQ. V shed 6 bases and J shed 1 base, with 10 bases lying between them. Here the CDR3 reads CASNPGQNTGELFF. CDR3 DNA sequence: TGCGCCAGCAATCCGGGACAGAACACCGGGGAGCTGTTTTTT.